The 18 T cell receptor beta chains reported below all come from one sample, sequenced in a study of control samples from healthy donors and cancer patients. Using immunoSEQ multiplex PCR, the repertoire was profiled, and TCRdb retains in-frame clones only, with some absent. This table holds 130,000 or so clones, less than 95% found once. Sequencing was done on a sample of blood. These receptors were collected from a man younger than 30 in good health.

The chain links TRBV3-1 (or the pseudogene TRBV3-2) to TRBJ1-5; D uncertain. Per the germline V gene, CDR1 is LGHDT and CDR2 is YNNKEL (reference sequence). The CDR3 spans 17 residues. The V gene lost 1 base and the J gene lost 0 bases, with 13 bases spanning the gap. CDR3 protein: CASSQVFRRGSNQPQHF. In DNA, the CDR3 is TGTGCCAGCAGCCAAGTTTTCCGGCGGGGTAGCAATCAGCCCCAGCATTTT.

This clone was counted a single time. The chain combines TRBV11-2 with TRBJ2-1; D gene uncertain. Per the germline V gene, CDR1 is SGHAT and CDR2 is FQNNGV. V lost 5 bases to trimming and J lost 1 base, with 18 bases between them. This CDR3 comprises 17 residues. The CDR3 sequence is CASSNTYLLRSYNEQFF. CDR3 nucleotides: TGTGCCAGCAGCAATACCTATCTTTTACGTTCCTACAATGAGCAGTTCTTC.

V and J are TRBV6-5 and TRBJ2-1; TRBD1 might be the D (5 bases). Germline V CDR1 and CDR2: MNHEY, SVGAGI. V was pared by 6 bases and J by 1 base, with 13 bases between. This CDR3 has 15 amino acids. CDR3: CASRQDHISYNEQFF. The CDR3, as DNA: TGTGCCAGCAGACAGGACCACATTTCCTACAATGAGCAGTTCTTC.

This chain joins TRBV21-1 and TRBJ2-2. TRBV21-1 is designated a pseudogene. This CDR3 has 11 residues. The chain's CDR3 is CASSKNRELFF. CDR3 nucleotide sequence: TGTGCCAGCAGCAAAAATCGGGAGCTGTTTTTT.

The gene calls are TRBV12-3 or TRBV12-4 and TRBJ1-6; D is uncertain. Trimming took 6 bases from V and 8 from J, leaving 11 bases between them. This CDR3 is 13 amino acids long. In DNA form, the CDR3 reads TGTGCCAGCAGCCGAGACCGGGATTCACCCCTCCACTTT. Translating it yields CASSRDRDSPLHF.

This chain links TRBV4-1 with TRBJ1-1; D might be TRBD1 (5 bases). Germline lookup yields CDR1 MGHRA and CDR2 YSYEKL. This CDR3 is 13 amino acids long. V lost 0 bases, J lost 5 bases, and 7 bases lay in between. CDR3 loop: CASSQERGTEAFF. CDR3 in DNA: TGCGCCAGCAGCCAAGAAAGGGGTACTGAAGCTTTCTTT.

V is TRBV3-1 (or the pseudogene TRBV3-2) and J is TRBJ2-7; unclear D gene. The CDR3 runs 14 residues. Germline V gene lookup returns CDR1 LGHDT and CDR2 YNNKEL (reference sequence). V gave up 0 bases and J gave up 0 bases, with 6 bases separating them. The DNA of the CDR3 is TGTGCCAGCAGCCAAGAGCGGTTCTCCTACGAGCAGTACTTC. Translating it yields CASSQERFSYEQYF.

V is TRBV30 and J is TRBJ1-2, with D possibly being TRBD1 (5 bases). CDR1 is GTSNPN and CDR2 is SVGIG in the germline V gene (reference sequence). The CDR3 consists of 11 residues. The V gene lost 1 base and the J gene lost 8 bases, with 8 bases spanning the gap. The CDR3 DNA is TGTGCCTGGAGTGGGGGCTCGGGCTACACCTTC. As protein: CAWSGGSGYTF.

The sample holds one count of this clone. CDR3 in amino acids: CASSLDRRYEQYF. The CDR3 DNA follows: TGCGCCAGCAGCTTGGACAGGCGCTACGAGCAGTACTTC. The chain recombines TRBV5-1 with TRBJ2-7; the D gene is possibly TRBD1 (5 bases). The CDR3 is made up of 13 amino acids. Trimming pared 0 bases from V and 3 bases from J, leaving 7 bases between. In germline, CDR1 is SGHRS, CDR2 YFSETQ.

The chain employs TRBV5-8 and TRBJ1-3; 7 bases align to TRBD1. The germline V gene encodes CDR1 SGHTS and CDR2 YDEGEE. V shed 3 bases and J 0 bases; nucleotides not matched to a gene: 9. The CDR3 consists of 17 residues. CDR3 sequence reads: CASSSNSGQHSGNTIYF. CDR3 DNA sequence: TGTGCCAGCAGCTCCAATTCGGGACAGCACTCTGGAAACACCATATATTTT.

The chain uses TRBV15 and TRBJ1-2; D gene unclear. Trimming stripped 5 bases from V and 2 bases from J, with 15 bases between. The CDR3 is made up of 15 amino acids. CDR1 and CDR2 from the germline V gene are LNHNV and YYDKDF (reference sequence). CDR3: CATSGKFQENYGYTF. The CDR3 nucleotides are TGTGCCACCAGCGGAAAATTTCAGGAGAACTATGGCTACACCTTC.

This chain joins TRBV18 and TRBJ2-7, with a tentative D call TRBD2 (7 bases). The germline V gene encodes CDR1 KGHSH and CDR2 LQKENI. The V and J ends lost 0 bases and 2 bases respectively, with 11 bases between them. The CDR3 is made up of 15 amino acids. The CDR3 here is CASSPPAGAPYEQYF. CDR3 nucleotides: TGTGCCAGCTCACCACCGGCGGGGGCCCCCTACGAGCAGTACTTC.

V usage is TRBV19 and J usage is TRBJ1-6; D remains ambiguous. In germline, CDR1 is LNHDA, CDR2 SQIVND (reference sequence). V was cut by 6 bases and J by 3 bases, with 12 bases left in between. The CDR3 extends over 15 amino acids. CDR3 region: CASRGRADYNSPLHF. In DNA, the CDR3 is TGTGCCAGTAGGGGTAGGGCCGACTATAATTCACCCCTCCACTTT.

V and J are TRBV3-1 (or the pseudogene TRBV3-2) and TRBJ2-5; 8 bases are a match to TRBD2. Germline trimming cut 7 bases from V and 7 bases from J; bases unmatched to any gene: 17. The CDR3 is made up of 16 amino acids. Germline V gives CDR1 LGHDT, CDR2 YNNKEL (reference sequence). CDR3 region: CASILRGGGPPWTQYF. The DNA of the CDR3 is TGTGCCAGCATCCTACGTGGCGGGGGGCCCCCATGGACCCAGTACTTC.

J is TRBJ2-2 and V is TRBV7-3; perhaps TRBD1 as D (6 bases). The CDR3 sequence is 14 residues long. Germline V CDR1 and CDR2: SGHTA, FQGTGA. V lost 4 bases and J lost 4, with 10 bases in between. The CDR3 loop is CASSSVGATGELFF. The CDR3 region has the DNA TGTGCCAGCAGCTCCGTGGGGGCCACCGGGGAGCTGTTTTTT.

DNA for the CDR3: TGTGCCAGTAGTGAACGGGACAGGGCTAGCTACACCTTC. This sequence encodes CASSERDRASYTF. This rearrangement joins TRBV19 to TRBJ1-2, with 9 bases identical to TRBD1. The germline V gene has CDR1 LNHDA and CDR2 SQIVND (reference sequence). This CDR3 has 13 residues. V was clipped by 5 bases and J by 9 bases; unmatched bases: 7.

The V gene is TRBV5-4, the J gene TRBJ1-4, with D unclear. This CDR3 has 14 amino acids. V was cut by 0 bases and J by 2 bases, with 5 bases left in between. Germline CDR1 is SGHNT and CDR2 is YYREEE (reference sequence). The CDR3 loop reads CASSLGQTNEKLFF. The CDR3, as DNA: TGTGCCAGCAGCTTGGGGCAGACTAATGAAAAACTGTTTTTT.

This chain uses TRBV5-1 with TRBJ1-1, with no clear D. The CDR3 has 12 amino acids. Trimming removed 0 bases at V and 7 bases at J, with 7 bases between. The V gene's germline CDR1 is SGHRS and CDR2 YFSETQ. CDR3 amino acids: CASSLDRLEAFF. Here the CDR3 DNA reads TGCGCCAGCAGCTTGGATCGGCTTGAAGCTTTCTTT.